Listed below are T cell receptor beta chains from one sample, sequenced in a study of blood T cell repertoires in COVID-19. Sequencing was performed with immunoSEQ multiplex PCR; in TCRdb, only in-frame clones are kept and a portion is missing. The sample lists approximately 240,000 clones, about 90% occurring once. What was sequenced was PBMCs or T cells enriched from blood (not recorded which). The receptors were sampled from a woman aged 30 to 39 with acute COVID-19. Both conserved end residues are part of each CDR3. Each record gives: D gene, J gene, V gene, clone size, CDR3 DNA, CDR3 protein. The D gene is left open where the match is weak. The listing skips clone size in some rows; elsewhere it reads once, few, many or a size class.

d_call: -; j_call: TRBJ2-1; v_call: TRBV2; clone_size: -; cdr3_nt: TGTGCCAGCAGTGTATTAGCAAATCAGTTCTTC; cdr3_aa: CASSVLANQFF
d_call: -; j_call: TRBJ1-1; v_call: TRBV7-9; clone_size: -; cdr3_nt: TGTGCCAGCAGCTTAGTAGTCGGGAACACTGAAGCTTTCTTT; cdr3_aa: CASSLVVGNTEAFF
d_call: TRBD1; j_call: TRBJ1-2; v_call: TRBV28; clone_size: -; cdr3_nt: TGTGCCAGCAGTTTACACGTTGGGACAGGGGTAGGTTATGGCTACACCTTC; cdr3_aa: CASSLHVGTGVGYGYTF
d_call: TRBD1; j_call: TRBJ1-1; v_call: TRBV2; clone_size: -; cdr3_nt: TGTGCCAGCAGTGAAGGGGTGGACAGGGGGTTTCTGAACACTGAAGCTTTCTTT; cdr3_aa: CASSEGVDRGFLNTEAFF
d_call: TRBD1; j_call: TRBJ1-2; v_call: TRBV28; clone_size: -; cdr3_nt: TGTGCCAGCAGTCTGGACAGGGTCACTTATGGCTACACCTTC; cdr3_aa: CASSLDRVTYGYTF
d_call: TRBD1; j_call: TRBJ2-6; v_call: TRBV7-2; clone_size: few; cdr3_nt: TGTGCCAGCAGCTTAGGGACAGGTTACTCTGGGGCCAACGTCCTGACTTTC; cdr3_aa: CASSLGTGYSGANVLTF
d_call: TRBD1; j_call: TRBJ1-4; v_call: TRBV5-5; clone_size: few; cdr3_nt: TGTGCCAGCGGTCGGACAGGGCTCACAACTAATGAAAAACTGTTTTTT; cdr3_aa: CASGRTGLTTNEKLFF
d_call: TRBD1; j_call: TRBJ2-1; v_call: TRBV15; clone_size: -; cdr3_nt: TGTGCCACCAGCAGTTGCCGCATGTCGGGACAGTGTATTTACAATGAGCAGTTCTTC; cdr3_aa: CATSSCRMSGQCIYNEQFF
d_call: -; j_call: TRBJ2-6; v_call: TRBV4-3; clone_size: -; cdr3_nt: TGCGCCAGCAGCCAGTACGGACCGGGAGACAGGGCCAACGTCCTGACTTTC; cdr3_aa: CASSQYGPGDRANVLTF
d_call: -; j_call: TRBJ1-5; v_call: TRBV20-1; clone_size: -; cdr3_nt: TGCAGTGCTAGTGAGACAGCTAATCAGCCCCAGCATTTT; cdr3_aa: CSASETANQPQHF
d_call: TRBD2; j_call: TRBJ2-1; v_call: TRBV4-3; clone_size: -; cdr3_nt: TGCGCCAGCAGCCAAGAAACCACGGGAGGATACAATGAGCAGTTCTTC; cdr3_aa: CASSQETTGGYNEQFF
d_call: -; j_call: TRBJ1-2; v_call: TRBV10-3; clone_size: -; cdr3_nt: TGTGCCATCAGTGAGTCGGCAGGGTATGATGGCTACACCTTC; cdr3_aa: CAISESAGYDGYTF
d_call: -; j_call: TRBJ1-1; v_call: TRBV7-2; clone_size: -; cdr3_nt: TGTGCCAGCAGCTTAGTCGGCAGGTGGAACACTGAAGCTTTCTTT; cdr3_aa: CASSLVGRWNTEAFF
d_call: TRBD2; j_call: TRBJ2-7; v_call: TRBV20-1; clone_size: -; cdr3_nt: TGCAGTGCTAGTAGACTAGCGACTCAGGCCTACGAGCAGTACTTC; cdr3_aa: CSASRLATQAYEQYF
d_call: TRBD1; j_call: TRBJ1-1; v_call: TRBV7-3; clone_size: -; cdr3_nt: TGTGCCAGCAGCCTCGGACAGGGGGCGTACACTGAAGCTTTCTTT; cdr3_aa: CASSLGQGAYTEAFF
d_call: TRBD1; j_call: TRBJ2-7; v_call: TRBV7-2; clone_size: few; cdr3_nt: TGTGCCAGCAGCTTAGAGCTCACAGGGGGCTCCTACGAGCAGTACTTC; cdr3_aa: CASSLELTGGSYEQYF
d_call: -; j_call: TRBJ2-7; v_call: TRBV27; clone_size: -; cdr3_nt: TGTGCCAGCAGTTTATCACAGTCCTACGAGCAGTACTTC; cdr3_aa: CASSLSQSYEQYF